These 8 T cell receptor beta chains share one sample of origin, sequenced in a study of T cells in Graves' hyperthyroidism and ophthalmopathy. RNA transcripts gave rise to amplified TCR beta CDR3 regions. An initial round of RT-PCR targeting the TCR CDR3 relied on the HTBI primer set. TCRdb called the multiplex PCR reads again in MiXCR, with one record for every CDR3 protein. This sample has around 600,000 distinct CDR3 sequences, with 14% found just once. The sequencing input was blood. The origin of the receptors is a woman aged 18 to 35 with Graves' ophthalmopathy.

This clonotype was detected only a few times. The J gene is TRBJ2-6, the V gene TRBV12-3 or TRBV12-4; either TRBD1 or TRBD2 may fit D (5 bases each). The ends were cut back, 7 bases at V and 2 bases at J, with 12 bases in the middle. The CDR3 consists of 15 residues. The CDR3 coding sequence is TGTGCCAGCACCCTTTTGGGGGCTGGGGCCAACGTCCTGACTTTC. It is translated as CASTLLGAGANVLTF.

This clonotype was seen repeatedly, ten times or more. CDR3 DNA: TGTGCCAGCAGTTTTGGGCAGACTTACAATGAGCAGTTCTTC. It encodes CASSFGQTYNEQFF. V usage is TRBV27 and J usage is TRBJ2-1; D uncertain. The CDR3 is made up of 14 amino acids. In germline, CDR1 is MNHEY, CDR2 SMNVEV (reference sequence). V was cut by 3 bases and J by 4 bases, with 10 bases left in between.

This clonotype has just a few counts. This chain joins TRBV29-1 and TRBJ1-1; D gene unclear. The CDR3 length is 11 residues. Trimming pared 6 bases from V and 5 bases from J, leaving 10 bases between. Germline lookup yields CDR1 SQVTM and CDR2 ANQGSEA. The CDR3: CSVEVDTEAFF. The CDR3 bases are TGCAGCGTGGAGGTCGATACTGAAGCTTTCTTT.

This clonotype occurred many times. CDR3 residues: CASSYSAYNEQFF. Here the CDR3 DNA reads TGTGCCAGCAGTTACTCAGCCTACAATGAGCAGTTCTTC. The rearrangement uses TRBV6-6 and TRBJ2-1; D not resolved. This CDR3 comprises 13 residues. Germline-derived CDR1 and CDR2 are MNHNY and SVGAGI (reference sequence). With 0 bases removed from V and 2 bases from J, the gap between germline ends came to 2 bases.

V and J are TRBV5-6 and TRBJ2-5; 10 bases match TRBD1. Germline V gives CDR1 SGHDT, CDR2 YYEEEE. This CDR3 has 17 amino acids. Trimming cost V 0 bases and J 5 bases; bases outside gene matches: 10. In nucleotides, the CDR3 is TGTGCCAGCAGCTTGGAGGGACAGGGGTGGATGGAGGAGACCCAGTACTTC. Protein sequence: CASSLEGQGWMEETQYF. Drawing the rest from reference TRBV5-6 and TRBJ2-5, the complete variable domain is DAGVTQSPTHLIKTRGQQVTLRCSPKSGHDTVSWYQQALGQGPQFIFQYYEEEERQRGNFPDRFSGHQFPNYSSELNVNALLLGDSALYLCASSLEGQGWMEETQYFGPGTRLLVL.

This clonotype was seen more than once but under ten times. The chain recombines TRBV4-1 with TRBJ1-5; D is unresolved. Looked up from germline, CDR1 is MGHRA and CDR2 is YSYEKL. The CDR3 runs 19 residues. V lost 2 bases to trimming and J lost 5 bases, with 25 bases between them. This CDR3 reads CASSQWARVGQSEDQPQHF. CDR3 sequence (DNA): TGCGCCAGCAGCCAATGGGCTAGGGTCGGCCAAAGTGAGGATCAGCCCCAGCATTTT.

This clonotype was recorded at least ten times. The V and J genes are TRBV6-5 and TRBJ1-2; perhaps TRBD1 as D (6 bases). V lost 0 bases and J lost 6, with 14 bases in between. Germline V CDR1 and CDR2: MNHEY, SVGAGI. This CDR3 region has 15 residues. The CDR3 DNA reads TGTGCCAGCAGTTACTCGGCACAGGGAGGTGATGGCTACACCTTC. This codes for CASSYSAQGGDGYTF.

This clonotype was counted ten times or more. The genes are TRBV19 and TRBJ1-2; 8 bases fit TRBD1. This CDR3 contains 13 residues. V lost 6 bases, J lost 7 bases, and 7 bases stayed unmatched. Germline V gene sequence: CDR1 LNHDA, CDR2 SQIVND (reference sequence). The chain's CDR3 is CASRTAGGGGYTF. The CDR3, as DNA: TGTGCCAGTAGAACCGCAGGGGGCGGTGGCTACACCTTC. The full variable domain, completed using reference TRBV19 and TRBJ1-2, is DGGITQSPKYLFRKEGQNVTLSCEQNLNHDAMYWYRQDPGQGLRLIYYSQIVNDFQKGDIAEGYSVSREKKESFPLTVTSAQKNPTAFYLCASRTAGGGGYTFGSGTRLTVV.